One TCR beta chain is described in this entry. The data stem from a study of blood T cell repertoires in COVID-19. Some clones are missing from TCRdb's copy, which holds only in-frame ones; the method was immunoSEQ multiplex PCR. The sample yields hundreds of thousands of clones, approximately 81% seen once. The CDR3 loop spans 11 amino acids. V was clipped by 7 bases and J by 5 bases, with 6 bases between them. Germline V gene sequence: CDR1 PRHDT, CDR2 FYEKMQ (reference sequence). This chain connects TRBV13 to TRBJ2-1, with D possibly TRBD1 on 5 matching bases. The origin of this receptor is a woman aged 80 or older with active or convalescent COVID-19. Sequencing was carried out using peripheral blood. As DNA, the CDR3 is TGTGCCAGCACCAGGGACAATGAGCAGTTCTTC. It is translated as CASTRDNEQFF.